This T cell receptor beta chain stems from a study of blood T cell repertoires in COVID-19. Using immunoSEQ multiplex PCR, the repertoire was profiled, and TCRdb retains in-frame clones only, with some absent. The table lists 130,000 to 150,000 clones, 88% of them singletons. The CDR3 sequence is 14 residues long. Germline CDR1 and CDR2: SNHLY and FYNNEI. V was shortened by 6 bases and J by 2 bases, with 14 bases between the two germline ends. Sequenced sample: peripheral blood. The chain combines TRBV2 with TRBJ2-7; tentative D call: TRBD2 (6 bases). The source is a man aged 45-65 years with active or convalescent COVID-19. The CDR3 loop is CASSPPSAPYEQYF. The CDR3 DNA reads TGTGCCAGCAGCCCGCCTAGCGCTCCCTACGAGCAGTACTTC.